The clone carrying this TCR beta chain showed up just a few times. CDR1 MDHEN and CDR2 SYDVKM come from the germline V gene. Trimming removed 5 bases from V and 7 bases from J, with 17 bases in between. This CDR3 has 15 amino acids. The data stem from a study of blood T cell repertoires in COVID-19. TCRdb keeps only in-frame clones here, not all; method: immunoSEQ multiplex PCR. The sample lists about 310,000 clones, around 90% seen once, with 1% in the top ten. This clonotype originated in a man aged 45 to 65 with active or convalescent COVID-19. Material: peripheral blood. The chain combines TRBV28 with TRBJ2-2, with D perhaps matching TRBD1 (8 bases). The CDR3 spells CASSTRTGTIGELFF. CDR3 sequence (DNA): TGTGCCAGCAGTACTAGGACAGGGACTATCGGGGAGCTGTTTTTT.